These 2 T cell receptor beta chains were all obtained from the same sample, sequenced in a study of memory CD4+ T cells and cytomegalovirus serostatus. Assay used: immunoSEQ multiplex PCR; TCRdb lists only in-frame clones, some missing. The repertoire holds some 49,000 clones, with around 82% as singletons. The sort gate was single viable CD3+CD4+CD8-CD45RO+ cells for memory CD4+ T cells. What was sequenced was memory CD4+ T cells from blood. All receptors come from an adult in good health and CMV-seronegative.

The CDR3 DNA is TGTGCCAGCAGCTTAGCAGGGCGAAGATATGGCTACACCTTC. Amino acid sequence: CASSLAGRRYGYTF. The chain carries TRBV5-6 and TRBJ1-2; D possibly corresponds to TRBD1 (5 bases). V shed 2 bases and J shed 5 bases, with 13 bases lying between them. This CDR3 contains 14 residues. Germline V lookup: CDR1 SGHDT, CDR2 YYEEEE.

This clone showed up just a few times. For the CDR3, the DNA is TGTGCCAGCAGCTTACGAGGGGCTAATTCACCCCTCCACTTT. It specifies CASSLRGANSPLHF. V usage is TRBV7-6 and J usage is TRBJ1-6; perhaps TRBD1 as D (5 bases). Per germline, CDR1 SGHVS and CDR2 FNYEAQ. CDR3 length: 14 residues. The V end was cut by 2 bases, the J end by 6 bases, with 8 bases between.